This T cell receptor beta chain emerged from a study of a mutant IDH1 vaccine in newly diagnosed glioma. Repertoires were generated with immunoSEQ multiplex PCR, while TCRdb's copy carries only in-frame clones and drops some. Counted here are 35,000 to 45,000 clones, 78% occurring once; the ten biggest clones make up 6.3%. Time point denoted: week 23, last vaccination. Doses of 300 ug of mutant IDH1 20-mer peptide were given with topical imiquimod. About this clone: Its target is unknown.

Germline V lookup: CDR1 MDHEN, CDR2 SYDVKM. This CDR3 contains 14 residues. The V gene end was trimmed by 5 bases and the J gene end by 10 bases; junction bases not matched to a gene: 9. This sequence originates from a woman between 35 and 50 years old with glioma. Some clones in this sample may be carry-over from other donors' samples. The chain is built from TRBV28 and TRBJ1-4; 8 nucleotides align to TRBD1. This material consisted of PBMCs, taken from a glioma patient whose treatment included an IDH1 peptide vaccine. The CDR3 protein is CASSQQGVRGKLFF. DNA for the CDR3: TGTGCCAGCAGTCAACAGGGGGTCCGGGGAAAACTGTTTTTT.